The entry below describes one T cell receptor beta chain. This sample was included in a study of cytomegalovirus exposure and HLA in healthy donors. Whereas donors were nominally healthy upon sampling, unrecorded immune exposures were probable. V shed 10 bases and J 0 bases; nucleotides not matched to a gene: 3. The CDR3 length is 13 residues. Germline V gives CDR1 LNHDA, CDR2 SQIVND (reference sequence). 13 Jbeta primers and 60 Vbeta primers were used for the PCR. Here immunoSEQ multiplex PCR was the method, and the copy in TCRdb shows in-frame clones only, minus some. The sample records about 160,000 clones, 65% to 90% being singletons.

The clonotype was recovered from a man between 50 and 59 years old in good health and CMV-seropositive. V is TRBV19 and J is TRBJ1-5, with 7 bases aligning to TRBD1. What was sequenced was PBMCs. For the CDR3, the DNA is TGTGCCACCGGACAGGCTAGCAATCAGCCCCAGCATTTT. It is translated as CATGQASNQPQHF.